This passage covers 15 T cell receptor beta chains from one sample sequenced in a study of T-cell reconstitution after alpha-beta-depleted transplantation in children. Unique molecular identifiers tagged the TCRbeta library. TCRdb recomputed calls from the PCR reads with MiXCR, one row per CDR3 protein. The sample lists about 640,000 distinct CDR3 sequences, 10% to 15% occurring once. The material sequenced was PBMCs, mostly from graft donor cells, taken 360 days after TCRalphabeta/CD19-depleted stem cell transplant. Every receptor here comes from a male patient younger than 18 who had a stem cell transplant for acute myeloid leukemia, so the T cells may come from the graft donor.

In this sample, this clonotype turned up many times. The V and J genes are TRBV18 and TRBJ2-1; 14 positions match TRBD2. The ends lost 3 bases at V and 8 bases at J; junction bases unmatched: 0. This CDR3 has 14 amino acids. The germline V gene encodes CDR1 KGHSH and CDR2 LQKENI. The CDR3 DNA reads as TGTGCCAGCTCACCGGGACTAGCGGGGGATGAGCAGTTCTTC. Translation: CASSPGLAGDEQFF. Drawing the rest from reference TRBV18 and TRBJ2-1, the complete variable domain is NAGVMQNPRHLVRRRGQEARLRCSPMKGHSHVYWYRQLPEEGLKFMVYLQKENIIDESGMPKERFSAEFPKEGPSILRIQQVVRGDSAAYFCASSPGLAGDEQFFGPGTRLTVL.

The chain carries TRBV28 and TRBJ2-1, with TRBD2 matching over 9 bases. V gave up 3 bases and J gave up 7 bases; unmatched junction bases: 10. This CDR3 has 16 residues. Germline V CDR1 and CDR2: MDHEN, SYDVKM. CDR3 residues: CASSFFLASGMNEQFF. The CDR3 DNA reads TGTGCCAGCAGTTTTTTTCTCGCTAGCGGGATGAATGAGCAGTTCTTC.

This clonotype was detected many times. The chain couples TRBV20-1 to TRBJ2-4, with D possibly matching TRBD1 (5 bases). The CDR3 sequence is 15 residues long. The germline V and J ends were trimmed by 2 bases and 0 bases, with 11 bases remaining between them. Germline V gene sequence: CDR1 DFQATT, CDR2 SNEGSKA (reference sequence). The CDR3 reads CSARRDSLAKNIQYF. The DNA for the CDR3 is TGCAGTGCTAGAAGAGACAGCTTAGCCAAAAACATTCAGTACTTC.

V gene TRBV4-3 combines with J gene TRBJ2-3, with D perhaps TRBD1 or TRBD2 (5 bases each). The CDR3 contains 20 residues. V lost 0 bases and J lost 4, with 26 bases in between. Germline-derived CDR1 and CDR2 are LGHNA and YSLEER. The CDR3 region has the DNA TGCGCCAGCAGCCAAGAACCTCAAGACGAGAGGGGCGATGGGTCAGATACGCAGTATTTT. Residues: CASSQEPQDERGDGSDTQYF.

This clonotype was counted at least ten times. The CDR3 spells CASLAIGTLKNIQYF. The CDR3 region has the DNA TGTGCCAGCCTGGCAATCGGGACACTCAAAAACATTCAGTACTTC. V gene TRBV6-2 or TRBV6-3 combines with J gene TRBJ2-4; possibly TRBD1 for D (6 bases). Per germline, CDR1 MNHEY and CDR2 SVGEGT. Trimming took 8 bases from V and 3 from J, leaving 17 bases between them. The CDR3 loop spans 15 amino acids.

A few counts support this clonotype. DNA of the CDR3: TGCAGTGCTAGGGAAGCGGGAGAGTACGAGCAGTACTTC. It translates to CSAREAGEYEQYF. The rearrangement uses TRBV20-1 and TRBJ2-7, with 8 bases matching TRBD2. The junction had 5 bases not matched to a gene; V was cut back by 3 bases and J by 4 bases. Germline V gives CDR1 DFQATT, CDR2 SNEGSKA (reference sequence). The length of the CDR3 is 13 residues.

This chain links TRBV12-3 or TRBV12-4 with TRBJ1-5; D unclear. This CDR3 spans 15 amino acids. V was trimmed by 2 bases and J by 0 bases, leaving 8 bases between them. This CDR3 reads CASSLQVNSNQPQHF. The CDR3 DNA reads as TGTGCCAGCAGTTTACAGGTTAATAGCAATCAGCCCCAGCATTTT.

Many counts were recorded for this clonotype. The chain recombines TRBV12-3 or TRBV12-4 with TRBJ2-7, with D perhaps TRBD2 (6 bases). V lost 7 bases to trimming and J lost 5 bases, with 18 bases between them. The CDR3 length is 14 residues. CDR3 loop: CASIRSAGIHEQYF. The DNA for the CDR3 is TGTGCCAGCATCAGGTCGGCGGGAATCCACGAGCAGTACTTC.

This clonotype was observed a handful of times. The chain joins TRBV12-3 or TRBV12-4 to TRBJ2-7; 13 bases are shared with TRBD2. The CDR3 sequence is 15 residues long. Trimming at V came to 5 bases and at J to 6 bases, leaving 7 bases not matched to a gene. CDR3 coding DNA: TGTGCCAGCAGTGGACTAGCGGGAGTTTTTCGCGAGCAGTACTTC. As protein: CASSGLAGVFREQYF.

This rearrangement joins TRBV28 to TRBJ2-5, with TRBD1 matching over 9 bases. The CDR3 has 17 residues. Germline V gene lookup returns CDR1 MDHEN and CDR2 SYDVKM. Trimming took 5 bases from V and 2 from J; bases not matched to a gene: 12. CDR3 DNA: TGTGCCAGCAGTCCTCACCTCAAGGGACAGGGTCAAGAGACCCAGTACTTC. It codes for CASSPHLKGQGQETQYF.

The chain recombines TRBV7-2 with TRBJ2-2, with D possibly TRBD1 on 6 matching bases. Germline lookup yields CDR1 SGHTA and CDR2 FQGNSA. The CDR3 loop spans 17 amino acids. With 5 bases removed from V and 0 bases from J, the gap between germline ends came to 16 bases. The CDR3 region is CASSNEDSLANTGELFF. The CDR3, as DNA: TGTGCCAGCAGCAACGAGGACAGCCTCGCGAACACCGGGGAGCTGTTTTTT.

The chain recombines TRBV20-1 with TRBJ2-2; no definite D call. V was pared by 7 bases and J by 7 bases, with 4 bases between. Germline V gene lookup returns CDR1 DFQATT and CDR2 SNEGSKA (reference sequence). CDR3 length equals 9 residues. As DNA, the CDR3 is TGCAGTGTAGGCGGGGAGCTGTTTTTT. It codes for CSVGGELFF.

The table lists this clonotype with many counts. This chain uses TRBV28 with TRBJ2-1; unclear D gene. This CDR3 spans 17 amino acids. The ends were cut back, 1 base at V and 0 bases at J, with 13 bases in the middle. Per germline, CDR1 MDHEN and CDR2 SYDVKM. CDR3 nucleotides: TGTGCCAGCAGTTTATCCCTCTCACGAAGCTCCTACAATGAGCAGTTCTTC. Protein sequence: CASSLSLSRSSYNEQFF. The entire variable domain, with the rest obtained from reference TRBV28 and TRBJ2-1, is as follows: DVKVTQSSRYLVKRTGEKVFLECVQDMDHENMFWYRQDPGLGLRLIYFSYDVKMKEKGDIPEGYSVSREKKERFSLILESASTNQTSMYLCASSLSLSRSSYNEQFFGPGTRLTVL.

V is TRBV12-5 and J is TRBJ2-3; D gene uncertain. The V gene's germline CDR1 is LGHNT and CDR2 FRNRAP. The V end lost 5 bases, the J end lost 2 bases, and 20 bases lay between the germline ends. The CDR3 totals 17 residues. CDR3: CASGLGRAQLFTDTQYF. As DNA, the CDR3 is TGTGCTAGTGGTCTAGGTAGGGCCCAACTTTTCACAGATACGCAGTATTTT. The whole variable domain, remainder taken from reference TRBV12-5 and TRBJ2-3, is DARVTQTPRHKVTEMGQEVTMRCQPILGHNTVFWYRQTMMQGLELLAYFRNRAPLDDSGMPKDRFSAEMPDATLATLKIQPSEPRDSAVYFCASGLGRAQLFTDTQYFGPGTRLTVL.

Remarks on this clonotype: At one of its ends the junction is not consistent with the germline gene, which may arise from a read error. The chain joins TRBV20-1 to TRBJ2-1; 8 bases line up with TRBD2. This CDR3 spans 17 amino acids. Germline V gene sequence: CDR1 DFQATT, CDR2 SNEGSKA (reference sequence). The CDR3 DNA reads TGCTGTGCAGAGACTAGCGCCCCGAGGGGCTCCTACAATGAGCAGTTCTTC. It is translated as CCAETSAPRGSYNEQFF.